A selection of T cell receptor beta chains follows, all from one sample in a study of early T cells in non-severe SARS-CoV-2 infection. TCRdb re-called the 5' RACE reads through MiXCR, storing one row per CDR3 protein. The repertoire has 100,000 to 150,000 distinct CDR3 sequences, 15% of them found once; the top ten carry 21%. The sequencing sample was made of whole blood. All receptors derive from an adult who was a healthcare worker with PCR-confirmed SARS-CoV-2 infection or an uninfected control (not recorded which). Both conserved end residues are part of each CDR3. The order of the fields is CDR3 protein, CDR3 DNA, clone size, J gene, V gene, D gene. The D gene is left open where the match is weak. Size values are once, few and many counts, or a class for expanded clones, and some rows have none.

CASSQWPGNTIYF	TGTGCCAGCAGCCAGTGGCCTGGAAACACCATATATTTT	-	TRBJ1-3	TRBV3-1	-
CSVTYGPADQPQHF	TGCAGCGTAACCTATGGGCCCGCTGACCAGCCCCAGCATTTT	-	TRBJ1-5	TRBV29-1	-
CASSVHRQGSYEQYF	TGTGCCAGTAGTGTACACCGGCAGGGATCGTACGAGCAGTACTTC	-	TRBJ2-7	TRBV19	-
CSVEVGEKLFF	TGCAGCGTTGAAGTTGGGGAAAAACTGTTTTTT	-	TRBJ1-4	TRBV29-1	-
CASSSGLADITDTQYF	TGTGCCAGCAGTTCCGGACTAGCGGATATCACAGATACGCAGTATTTT	-	TRBJ2-3	TRBV5-4	TRBD2
CASSSSINTEAFF	TGTGCCAGCAGCTCGTCGATAAACACTGAAGCTTTCTTT	-	TRBJ1-1	TRBV11-2	-
CASSFVGNEQFF	TGTGCCAGCAGTTTTGTGGGTAATGAGCAGTTCTTC	-	TRBJ2-1	TRBV12-3/TRBV12-4	-
CASRLGVSTDTQYF	TGTGCCAGTCGCTTGGGGGTTAGCACAGATACGCAGTATTTT	-	TRBJ2-3	TRBV19	-
CASSPLGGSWRDEKLFF	TGTGCCAGCAGCCCGCTTGGGGGGTCGTGGCGGGATGAAAAACTGTTTTTT	-	TRBJ1-4	TRBV7-6	-
CASSLVAGARDEQFF	TGCGCCAGCAGCTTGGTTGCGGGGGCGAGGGATGAGCAGTTCTTC	few	TRBJ2-1	TRBV5-1	-
CASSSAGRGQETQYF	TGTGCCAGCAGCTCCGCAGGGAGAGGTCAGGAGACCCAGTACTTC	many	TRBJ2-5	TRBV5-4	-